The entry that follows covers one TCR beta chain sequence. No antigen is known for it. No clone much larger than this one lies a single base away; base qualities are absent. The cohort consisted of some 730 healthy bone marrow donors. At the time of sampling, every cohort member was nominally healthy, though immune exposures that went unrecorded were likely present. The donor was CMV seronegative and was included in the group of a few hundred seronegative cohort members. A peripheral blood sample was provided by each donor, and peripheral blood mononuclear cells were used for TCR beta sequencing. Genomic DNA extraction from the blood cell samples was performed with the Qiagen DNeasy Blood Extraction Kit. The library was prepared using the immunoSEQ multiplex PCR assay. A mixture of 60 forward primers for TCR Vbeta segments and 13 reverse primers for TCR Jbeta segments was used in the multiplex PCR. The CDR3 region of rearranged TCR beta genes was amplified from genomic DNA with a multiplex PCR assay. The amplified TCR beta libraries were sequenced on the Illumina HiSeq System as 87-base-pair reads. Turning to the authors' computational methods: Across the 500 to 750 repertoires, a later analysis counted 75 million to 90 million unique TCR beta chains, roughly 11 million of which were shared by at least two donors. A nearest-neighbor algorithm error-corrected the raw reads and collapsed the reads into unique sequences, merging closely related sequences to remove PCR and sequencing errors. CDR3 sequences were aligned to IMGT reference sequences to assign V, D and J gene segments. For a sequence to be retained, a match of at least six nucleotides was required to both a V gene segment and a J gene segment. Rearrangements were classified as productive when the CDR3 lacked stop codons and remained in frame with V and J, and all other rearrangements were classified as non-productive. Following IMGT convention, CDR3 was defined as the stretch from the second conserved V-encoded cysteine up to the conserved J-encoded phenylalanine. The earlier analysis of about 620 of the donors excluded sequences that lacked an unambiguous match to a single V gene segment. An earlier analysis of a few hundred of the donors classified V segments as functional when productive rearrangements were above 56.7% and as segregating when the standard deviation between donors was above 5%. A statistical classification framework was developed to diagnose cytomegalovirus status using the catalog of TCR beta chain sequences. A later analysis assigned V and J genes by comparing TCR nucleotide sequences with IMGT/GENE-DB human TR gene sequences. In a later analysis, CDR3 sequences and most-parsimonious VDJ recombination scenarios were assigned using the TCRdist pipeline. In a later analysis, each TCR beta chain was defined by its CDR3 amino acid sequence together with its V-gene family, and reads without a unique V-gene family were excluded. A later analysis removed 500 to 650 highly shared, low-generation-probability nucleotide sequences to deal with suspected cross-contamination and a sequencing artifact. In a later analysis, a clonal expansion index for each public chain was calculated from normalized within-repertoire ranks of inferred template counts. A later analysis computed generation probabilities with a VDJ recombination model fitted to out-of-frame rearrangements, and checked the results against IGoR. Hypergeometric tests were used in a later analysis to score TCR-TCR, TCR-HLA and TCR-CMV co-occurrence, with a repertoire-size bias correction applied to the TCR pairs. A later analysis estimated false discovery rates by permuting HLA or CMV assignments 20 times. In a later analysis, co-occurring TCRs were grouped with DBSCAN, and TCRdist sequence similarity was added when clustering was performed within HLA-allele-positive subsets. For co-occurrence clustering, repertoires with fewer than 30,000 or more than 120,000 public chains were excluded, along with five repertoires with anomalous nucleotide sharing. Drawn from immuneACCESS, this table holds only the in-frame rearrangements with V and J called that TCRdb kept. Clones are partly lost; checked studies trace under half to an unresolved V gene and leave the rest unexplained. V and J calls and clone size are those listed in that table; D and trimming were worked out from the DNA. This sample holds under 250,000 clones; 70% to 80% were observed only once. Approximately 3% of the sample lies in the top ten.

The source of the sample is a study of cytomegalovirus exposure and HLA in healthy donors (dated by TCRdb to 2017 to 2019). General notes on the study: In an earlier analysis of approximately 640 of the donors, roughly 300 Gb of sequence data and 100 million or so unique TCR beta sequences from about 190 million T cells were reported. Across about 380 genotyped donors of the cohort, an average of about 240,000 unique TCR beta nucleotide sequences per donor were sequenced, and about a sixth of those sequences were non-productive. To predict cytomegalovirus infection status, the study brought together high-throughput TCR immunosequencing, statistical association of individual TCRs with disease status, and machine learning. Donor age, sex, ethnicity and CMV serostatus were collected together with the repertoire data. Using immunosequencing, the study profiled T cell repertoires from 550 to 750 subjects and related those repertoires to cytomegalovirus serostatus. An earlier analysis of 587 of the donors used high-throughput TCR beta sequencing to judge whether each TCR beta V gene segment behaved as functional or pseudogenic. Because of strong linkage in the cohort, roughly five DR-DQ haplotypes were treated as single units for association and clustering. Rather than using new phenotypic data, the later analysis identified candidate immune exposures from TCR beta sequences and from how often those sequences occurred across donors. In a later genetic analysis, genome-wide SNP genotypes for about 65% of the 666 donors were used, and that subset was treated as a discovery cohort. To study patterns of TCR occurrence, a later analysis re-analyzed previously published TCR beta repertoires from 600 to 750 donors and added high-resolution HLA genotyping. Typing coverage varied by locus: about 620-630 donors for A, B, C, DRB1 and DQB1; roughly 500 for DQA1; around 570 for DPA1; approximately 490 for DPB1. The study aimed to test whether signatures of past pathogen exposure could be identified by cataloging public T cell receptors. Besides the first cohort of 666 subjects, a separate validation cohort made up of about 120 different subjects was used. HLA typing covered class I and class II loci at four-digit resolution. The genetic ancestry cluster associated with self-reported Caucasian donors included around 76% of the 398 genotyped donors. An early release covering roughly 600 HLA-typed donors comprised around 300 gigabases of sequencing data and roughly 86 million unique TCR sequences. Every discovery cohort repertoire had been produced on one sequencing platform. The full study reports these points: Across donors, most TCR sequences were observed very rarely, whereas some public TCRs were present in many individuals. In a later analysis, HLA-associated TCR beta chains showed more clonal expansion and lower generation probabilities than non-associated chains that were equally common. For the cohort, immune exposure information was limited to CMV serostatus. It was suggested by the authors that the approach could potentially be generalized to other disease states and immunological phenotypes. A further reported finding was that TCR beta sequences accurately predicted the HLA-A and HLA-B alleles for most subjects in the first cohort. Several of the top co-occurrence clusters appeared to be linked to parvovirus B19, influenza, CMV and Epstein-Barr virus, according to a later analysis. Because HLA typing was unavailable for some donors at each locus, only the typed subset was used in association tests. This cohort had only TCR beta chains sequenced, and the lack of alpha or paired-chain data limited which features could be detected. A later analysis associated about 17,000 TCR beta sequences with specific HLA alleles at a false discovery rate of 0.05. A cluster of highly shared sequence variants was judged likely to represent a technical artifact of the sequencing pipeline. In a later analysis, the rate of TCR association differed among HLA loci, with DRB1 alleles having the most associated TCRs and HLA-C alleles having the fewest. In an earlier analysis of about 600 of the donors, most TCR beta V segments appeared in productive rearrangements about 87% or about 30% of the time, broadly matching IMGT annotations. The study gave a list of 150 to 200 TCR beta chains associated with cytomegalovirus. Most CMV-associated TCR beta chains appeared to be HLA-restricted in a later analysis, and the HLA associations seemed to be driven largely by CMV exposure. In a later genetic analysis, fewer N-insertions in productive TCRs were reported among donors in an Asian-associated ancestry cluster than the roughly 700-donor mean. When HLA alleles, especially DR and DQ, strongly co-occurred, TCR associations were difficult to assign to individual alleles. A few of the identified cytomegalovirus-associated TCR beta chains were confirmed in vitro to be specific for cytomegalovirus antigens. The classifier was reported to diagnose cytomegalovirus status with high specificity and sensitivity in both the original cohort and the validation cohort. Roughly uniform sequencing depth across donors was assumed in presence/absence analyses, although this assumption may not hold. Linkage disequilibrium might explain the correlated functional status among segregating V segments, but an unknown experimental factor could not be excluded. Because the 87-base-pair reads could not distinguish some IMGT-functional V segments, including TRBV6-2 and TRBV6-3, those segments were excluded. An association between a missense DCLRE1C variant and V-gene and J-gene trimming of TCR beta chains was found in a later genetic analysis and replicated in an independent cohort. About 17 rarely observed V segments, including chromosome 9 orphons, were excluded from the earlier analysis of a few hundred of the donors because counts were too low.

Spanning cysteine to phenylalanine, the CDR3 consists of 14 amino acids. The kept DNA is CDR3 alone, 42 bases in frame from the first base. Trimming leaves V shorter by 1 base and J shorter by 3 bases, with the junction holding 2 bases beyond the gene matches. The germline V gene yields KGHSH for CDR1 and LQKENI for CDR2. The chain employs TRBV18 and TRBJ2-7, with TRBD2 matching 8 junction bases. This clonotype originated in a woman in her 30s in good health and CMV-seronegative. Sequenced material: PBMCs. CDR3 sequence: CASSPLAGRYEQYF. The DNA reads as follows: TGTGCCAGCTCACCACTAGCGGGGCGCTACGAGCAGTACTTC.